These 13 T cell receptor beta chains were sequenced from one sample in a study of blood T cell repertoires in COVID-19. Clones were read by immunoSEQ multiplex PCR, and TCRdb kept only the in-frame ones, dropping some. The sample has 120,000 to 150,000 clones, roughly 85% seen once. The sample comprised peripheral blood. The receptors were sampled from a woman aged 55-69 years with COVID-19, enrolled during active disease.

This clone was seen ten or more times. The CDR3 here is CASGDSSSTDTQYF. CDR3 DNA sequence: TGTGCCAGTGGGGACAGTTCTAGCACAGATACGCAGTATTTT. The chain employs TRBV2 and TRBJ2-3; the match to TRBD1 covers 7 bases. In germline, CDR1 is SNHLY, CDR2 FYNNEI. The trim removed 9 bases at V and 0 bases at J, leaving 6 bases unmatched. CDR3 size: 14 residues.

The chain combines TRBV19 with TRBJ2-5, with 9 bases that match TRBD2. J lost 0 bases, V lost 3 bases, and 8 bases had no gene match. The CDR3 is 17 residues long. The germline V gene encodes CDR1 LNHDA and CDR2 SQIVND (reference sequence). DNA of the CDR3: TGTGCCAGTAGTATGCGGGGGGGAGAACTCCACCAAGAGACCCAGTACTTC. Its protein product is CASSMRGGELHQETQYF.

The CDR3 DNA is TGTGCCAGCAGTCGAGGGGGTCAGGACTATGGCTACACCTTC. As protein: CASSRGGQDYGYTF. V gene TRBV6-5 combines with J gene TRBJ1-2; D may be TRBD1 (6 bases). Per the germline V gene, CDR1 is MNHEY and CDR2 is SVGAGI. V was pared by 5 bases and J by 3 bases, with 13 bases between. The CDR3 spans 14 residues.

This chain connects TRBV18 to TRBJ1-1; D gene unclear. With 5 bases removed from V and 0 bases from J, the gap between germline ends came to 10 bases. Germline CDR1 reads KGHSH; CDR2 reads LQKENI. The CDR3 length is 14 residues. CDR3 amino acids: CASSSIELNTEAFF. CDR3 bases: TGTGCCAGCTCATCTATCGAATTGAACACTGAAGCTTTCTTT.

The chain employs TRBV7-9 and TRBJ2-3; D is unresolved. Germline V gene lookup returns CDR1 SEHNR and CDR2 FQNEAQ (reference sequence). The CDR3 totals 13 residues. Trimming pared 2 bases from V and 4 bases from J, leaving 7 bases between. The CDR3 DNA follows: TGTGCCAGCAGCTTACTGACATCAGATACGCAGTATTTT. This sequence encodes CASSLLTSDTQYF.

The chain is built from TRBV4-2 and TRBJ2-3, with 7 bases that match TRBD2. The CDR3 is made up of 15 amino acids. With 0 bases clipped from V and 0 bases from J, the junction kept 0 bases outside the gene matches. Germline V gene data show CDR1 as LGHNA and CDR2 as YNFKEQ. This CDR3 is CASSQERGSTDTQYF. The CDR3, as DNA: TGTGCCAGCAGCCAAGAGCGGGGGAGCACAGATACGCAGTATTTT.

The rearrangement links TRBV19 to TRBJ2-2; 11 bases align to TRBD2. Trimming removed 5 bases from V and 2 bases from J; junction bases left unmatched: 4. In germline, CDR1 is LNHDA, CDR2 SQIVND (reference sequence). The CDR3 totals 16 residues. The CDR3 DNA reads TGTGCCAGTAGTGATAGCGGGGGGGCAAACACCGGGGAGCTGTTTTTT. It is translated as CASSDSGGANTGELFF.

The gene calls are TRBV9 and TRBJ2-1; no definite D call. The CDR3 has 15 amino acids. CDR1 is SGDLS, CDR2 YYNGEE, per germline. The germline V and J ends were trimmed by 0 bases and 0 bases, with 7 bases remaining between them. The CDR3 DNA follows: TGTGCCAGCAGCGTAGTCGAGAGCTCCTACAATGAGCAGTTCTTC. Encoded protein: CASSVVESSYNEQFF.

The chain uses TRBV18 and TRBJ2-7, with TRBD2 identical over 7 bases. The V segment lost 3 bases and the J segment 7 bases; nucleotides outside the gene matches: 18. The CDR3 extends over 17 amino acids. Looked up from germline, CDR1 is KGHSH and CDR2 is LQKENI. CDR3 sequence reads: CASSPYGGDSGAVEQYF. CDR3 nucleotide sequence: TGTGCCAGCTCACCGTACGGTGGAGACAGCGGGGCCGTGGAGCAGTACTTC.

With respect to this clone: Other DNA sequences in the same sample also yield this CDR3. The genes are TRBV4-1 and TRBJ1-1; 8 positions agree with TRBD1. J gave up 1 base and V 4 bases, and 5 bases lay outside the gene matches. The length of the CDR3 is 15 residues. Germline V CDR1 and CDR2: MGHRA, YSYEKL. The CDR3 sequence: CASSPGQGPNTEAFF. CDR3 DNA: TGCGCCAGCAGCCCAGGACAGGGACCGAACACTGAAGCTTTCTTT.

The rearrangement uses TRBV6-1 and TRBJ1-1, with TRBD1 as a possible D gene (6 bases). Trimming removed 2 bases from V and 4 bases from J, with 14 bases in between. CDR1 MNHNS and CDR2 SASEGT come from the germline V gene. The CDR3 is made up of 15 amino acids. The CDR3 loop is CASSEIGRGGTEAFF. DNA for the CDR3: TGTGCCAGCAGTGAAATCGGCAGGGGTGGCACTGAAGCTTTCTTT.

The V gene is TRBV3-1 (or the pseudogene TRBV3-2), the J gene TRBJ1-1; TRBD1 matches 7 bases. V lost 1 base, J lost 4 bases, and 9 bases stayed unmatched. This CDR3 is 16 amino acids long. Per the germline V gene, CDR1 is LGHDT and CDR2 is YNNKEL (reference sequence). Here the CDR3 reads CASSQVGGAGGTEAFF. CDR3 DNA: TGTGCCAGCAGCCAAGTTGGCGGGGCAGGGGGCACTGAAGCTTTCTTT.

The chain uses TRBV6-6 and TRBJ1-1; TRBD1 is a possible D gene (5 bases). Between the trimmed V and J ends, which lost 10 bases and 3 bases, there was a span of 9 bases. This CDR3 is built from 11 residues. Germline CDR1 reads MNHNY; CDR2 reads SVGAGI (reference sequence). CDR3 coding DNA: TGTGCCACTTGGGACTACACTGAAGCTTTCTTT. This codes for CATWDYTEAFF.